One sample yielded the 4 T cell receptor beta chains listed below, sequenced in a study of blood T cell repertoires in COVID-19. The data were produced by immunoSEQ multiplex PCR, yet TCRdb's version contains in-frame clones alone and is incomplete. The sample lists 90,000 to 100,000 clones, approximately 80% seen once, with approximately 10% in the top ten. The material sequenced was peripheral blood. The receptors shown here come from a man between 65 and 79 years old with active or convalescent COVID-19.

The chain carries TRBV5-4 and TRBJ2-3, with 8 bases that match TRBD2. The junction had 9 bases not matched to a gene; V was cut back by 6 bases and J by 3 bases. There are 15 residues in the CDR3. Germline lookup yields CDR1 SGHNT and CDR2 YYREEE (reference sequence). The CDR3 is CASTSSGGVTDTQYF. In DNA form, the CDR3 reads TGTGCCAGCACCTCTTCCGGGGGGGTGACAGATACGCAGTATTTT.

This chain uses TRBV6-5 with TRBJ1-2, with 9 bases lining up with TRBD1. CDR3 length: 13 amino acids. Germline values: CDR1 MNHEY, CDR2 SVGAGI. V lost 7 bases, J lost 8 bases, and 8 bases stayed unmatched. CDR3 protein: CASIKQGAWGYTF. The CDR3 DNA follows: TGTGCCAGCATAAAACAGGGGGCGTGGGGCTACACCTTC.

The CDR3, as DNA: TGTGCCAGCAGCCAGGCGACTAGCGGGGGGAACACCGGGGAGCTGTTTTTT. Protein sequence: CASSQATSGGNTGELFF. The gene calls are TRBV4-2 and TRBJ2-2, with 12 bases matching TRBD2. The junction had 3 bases not matched to a gene; V was cut back by 3 bases and J by 1 base. The CDR3 totals 17 residues. Germline lookup yields CDR1 LGHNA and CDR2 YNFKEQ.

The CDR3, as DNA: TGTGCCAGCAGCTTAGTAGCGGGGGAAGAGACCCAGTACTTC. Translation: CASSLVAGEETQYF. This sequence joins TRBV11-2 and TRBJ2-5; the match to TRBD2 covers 9 bases. This CDR3 is 14 amino acids long. Germline CDR1 SGHAT, CDR2 FQNNGV. V lost 1 base, J lost 3 bases, and 0 bases stayed unmatched.